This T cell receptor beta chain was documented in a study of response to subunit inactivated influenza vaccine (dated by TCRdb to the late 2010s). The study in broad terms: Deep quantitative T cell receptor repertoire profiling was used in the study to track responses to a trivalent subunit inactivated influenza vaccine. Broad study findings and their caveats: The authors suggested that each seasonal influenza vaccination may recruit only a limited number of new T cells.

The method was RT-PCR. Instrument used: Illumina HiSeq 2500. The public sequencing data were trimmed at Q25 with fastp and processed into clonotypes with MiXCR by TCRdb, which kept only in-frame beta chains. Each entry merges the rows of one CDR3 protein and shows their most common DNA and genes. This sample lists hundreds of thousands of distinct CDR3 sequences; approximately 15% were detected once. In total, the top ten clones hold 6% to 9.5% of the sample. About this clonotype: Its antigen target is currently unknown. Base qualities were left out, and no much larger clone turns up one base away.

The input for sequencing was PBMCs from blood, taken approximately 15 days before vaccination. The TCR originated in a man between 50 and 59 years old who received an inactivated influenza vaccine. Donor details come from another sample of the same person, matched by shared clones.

The CDR3 region reads CAGGGGSPNTDTQYF. The DNA sequence reads TGTGCCGGAGGTGGGGGGTCACCTAACACAGATACGCAGTATTTT. Recombination linked TRBV30 to TRBJ2-3, and perhaps TRBD2 as D gene, on 6 matching bases. Looking up the germline V gene (reference sequence) yields CDR1 GTSNPN and CDR2 SVGIG. The CDR3 runs 15 amino acids, cysteine and phenylalanine included. Only CDR3 DNA remains: 45 bases, in frame from the first base. V is cut by 8 bases and J by 2 bases, and the space between the germline ends is 20 bases.